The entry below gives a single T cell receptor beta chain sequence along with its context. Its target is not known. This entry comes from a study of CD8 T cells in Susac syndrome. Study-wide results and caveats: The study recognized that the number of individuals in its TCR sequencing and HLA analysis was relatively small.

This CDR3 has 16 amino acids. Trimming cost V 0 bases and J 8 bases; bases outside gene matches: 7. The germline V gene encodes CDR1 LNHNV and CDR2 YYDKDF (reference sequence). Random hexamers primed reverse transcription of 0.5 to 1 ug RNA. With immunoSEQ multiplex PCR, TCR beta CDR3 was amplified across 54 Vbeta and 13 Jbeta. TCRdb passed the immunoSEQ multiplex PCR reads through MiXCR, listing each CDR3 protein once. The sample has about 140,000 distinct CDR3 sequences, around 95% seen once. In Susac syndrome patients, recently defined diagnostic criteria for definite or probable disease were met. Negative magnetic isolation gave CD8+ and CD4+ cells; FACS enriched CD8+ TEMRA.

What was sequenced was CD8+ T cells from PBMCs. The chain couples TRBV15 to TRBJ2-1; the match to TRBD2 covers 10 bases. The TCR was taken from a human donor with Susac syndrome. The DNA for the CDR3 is TGTGCCACCAGCAGAGACGCGGCTAGCGGGAGCTATGAGCAGTTCTTC. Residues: CATSRDAASGSYEQFF.